This T cell receptor (beta chain) was documented in a study of blood T cell repertoires in COVID-19. Turning to the study itself: The United States, Italy and Spain provided the acute and convalescent COVID-19 samples. Sample material is recorded as cDNA or gDNA derived from T cells, B-cell-depleted T cells, or PBMCs.

This CDR3 is 13 amino acids long. V lost 4 bases, J lost 5 bases, and 12 bases lay in between. Germline values: CDR1 SGHTS, CDR2 YDEGEE. Cohorts were assigned according to the clinical history that participants reported. Clones were sequenced by immunoSEQ multiplex PCR, and TCRdb holds only the in-frame ones, with some missing. The sample shows roughly 250,000 clones, approximately 85% of them seen only once. The sequence was collected from a woman aged 25 to 45 who had recovered from COVID-19. This chain uses TRBV5-8 with TRBJ1-2; D remains unclear. The material sequenced was PBMCs or T cells enriched from blood (not recorded which). The CDR3: CASSLLARYGYTF. The CDR3 coding sequence is TGTGCCAGCAGCCTGTTAGCGAGGTATGGCTACACCTTC.